The next 10 T cell receptor beta chains were all read from a single sample in a study of cytomegalovirus exposure and HLA in healthy donors. The primer mix had 60 Vbeta and 13 Jbeta primers. TCRdb keeps only in-frame clones here, not all; method: immunoSEQ multiplex PCR. The sample gives about 160,000 clones, about 76% of which show up once; roughly 7.3% is in the top ten. The sample comprised PBMCs. The receptors here all came from a male donor in good health and CMV-seropositive.

This clone was observed a handful of times. This chain links TRBV2 with TRBJ1-1; 8 bases line up with TRBD1. Germline CDR1 is SNHLY and CDR2 is FYNNEI. This CDR3 is built from 13 residues. The ends lost 6 bases at V and 6 bases at J; junction bases unmatched: 6. DNA of the CDR3: TGTGCCAGCAGACCGGACAGGGACTCTGAAGCTTTCTTT. Its translation is CASRPDRDSEAFF.

The CDR3 is CASSLERVAETQYF. CDR3 nucleotide sequence: TGCGCCAGCAGCTTGGAGAGGGTGGCAGAGACCCAGTACTTC. The chain combines TRBV5-1 with TRBJ2-5, with a tentative D call TRBD2 (5 bases). This CDR3 contains 14 residues. Germline loops: CDR1 SGHRS, CDR2 YFSETQ. V was trimmed by 0 bases and J by 4 bases, leaving 10 bases between them.

The genes are TRBV18 and TRBJ2-7; the match to TRBD1 covers 9 bases. V was pared by 0 bases and J by 0 bases, with 9 bases of the junction left unmatched. The CDR3 runs to 18 residues. Germline CDR1 KGHSH, CDR2 LQKENI. The CDR3 sequence is CASSPPVGQGIYSYEQYF. In nucleotides, the CDR3 is TGTGCCAGCTCACCACCGGTAGGACAGGGGATCTACTCCTACGAGCAGTACTTC.

The V and J genes are TRBV2 and TRBJ1-6; 9 nucleotides match TRBD1. This CDR3 contains 16 residues. Germline values: CDR1 SNHLY, CDR2 FYNNEI. V dropped 10 bases and J dropped 0; count of bases not matched to a gene: 7. As DNA, the CDR3 is TGTGCCACCCGGACAGGGGTCAGCTCCTATAATTCACCCCTCCACTTT. Translation: CATRTGVSSYNSPLHF.

The chain couples TRBV19 to TRBJ2-2; 14 positions agree with TRBD2. Per germline, CDR1 LNHDA and CDR2 SQIVND (reference sequence). The CDR3 consists of 17 residues. J lost 7 bases, V lost 6 bases, and 10 bases had no gene match. The CDR3 region has the DNA TGTGCCAGTAGCCGACTAGCGGGGGGGCTTAGGATCGGGGAGCTGTTTTTT. This translates into CASSRLAGGLRIGELFF. Full variable domain (missing parts from reference TRBV19 and TRBJ2-2): DGGITQSPKYLFRKEGQNVTLSCEQNLNHDAMYWYRQDPGQGLRLIYYSQIVNDFQKGDIAEGYSVSREKKESFPLTVTSAQKNPTAFYLCASSRLAGGLRIGELFFGEGSRLTVL.

This chain connects TRBV5-1 to TRBJ2-1; TRBD2 aligns across 9 bases. CDR3 length equals 16 residues. The junction had 9 bases not matched to a gene; V was cut back by 0 bases and J by 8 bases. CDR1 and CDR2 (germline): SGHRS, YFSETQ. The CDR3 sequence: CASSLDGGGALDEQFF. As DNA, the CDR3 is TGCGCCAGCAGCTTGGATGGCGGGGGGGCTTTGGATGAGCAGTTCTTC.

The chain joins TRBV5-1 to TRBJ2-1, with 11 bases identical to TRBD1. This CDR3 has 15 residues. J lost 5 bases, V lost 3 bases, and 4 bases had no gene match. Per germline, CDR1 SGHRS and CDR2 YFSETQ. The CDR3 protein is CASSSGQGGNNEQFF. The CDR3 nucleotides read TGCGCCAGCAGCTCGGGACAGGGGGGCAACAATGAGCAGTTCTTC. The entire variable domain, with the rest obtained from reference TRBV5-1 and TRBJ2-1, is as follows: KAGVTQTPRYLIKTRGQQVTLSCSPISGHRSVSWYQQTPGQGLQFLFEYFSETQRNKGNFPGRFSGRQFSNSRSEMNVSTLELGDSALYLCASSSGQGGNNEQFFGPGTRLTVL.

The chain employs TRBV5-1 and TRBJ2-7; tentatively, D is TRBD1 (6 bases). The ends were cut back, 0 bases at V and 3 bases at J, with 19 bases in the middle. Germline V CDR1 and CDR2: SGHRS, YFSETQ. The CDR3 consists of 17 residues. The CDR3 DNA is TGCGCCAGCAGCTTGGGACCCAACAGGGTTCGAGGCTACGAGCAGTACTTC. Translating gives CASSLGPNRVRGYEQYF. Full variable domain (remainder filled in from reference TRBV5-1 and TRBJ2-7): KAGVTQTPRYLIKTRGQQVTLSCSPISGHRSVSWYQQTPGQGLQFLFEYFSETQRNKGNFPGRFSGRQFSNSRSEMNVSTLELGDSALYLCASSLGPNRVRGYEQYFGPGTRLTVT.

This clone was counted between two and nine times. V and J are TRBV5-6 and TRBJ1-2, with TRBD1 matching over 12 bases. This CDR3 comprises 14 residues. The germline CDR1 and CDR2 sequences are SGHDT and YYEEEE. Losses at the gene ends were 5 bases for V and 8 bases for J; bases not matched to a gene: 7. The CDR3 region is CASSFGTGGLGYTF. The CDR3, as DNA: TGTGCCAGCAGTTTTGGGACAGGGGGCTTGGGCTACACCTTC.

The chain has TRBV5-1 and TRBJ1-1, with D perhaps matching TRBD1 (5 bases). The CDR3 loop spans 12 amino acids. Germline CDR1 SGHRS, CDR2 YFSETQ. Deletions cut 0 bases from V and 7 bases from J, with 7 bases between. CDR3 in amino acids: CASSLDGGEAFF. The CDR3 DNA reads as TGCGCCAGCAGCTTGGACGGGGGTGAAGCTTTCTTT.